The clone carrying this T cell receptor (beta chain) came up many times. Trimming at V came to 4 bases and at J to 4 bases, leaving 12 bases not matched to a gene. The length of the CDR3 is 17 residues. Germline V lookup: CDR1 MNHEY, CDR2 SMNVEV (reference sequence). This sample is drawn from a study of T cells in Graves' hyperthyroidism and ophthalmopathy. From RNA transcripts, TCR beta CDR3 regions were amplified. RT-PCR in the first round (using the HTBI primer set) targeted the TCR CDR3. TCRdb recomputed calls from the multiplex PCR reads with MiXCR, one row per CDR3 protein. The sample carries approximately 640,000 distinct CDR3 sequences, around 16% recorded once.

This TCR derives from a man in his fifties or sixties with Graves' hyperthyroidism. Sequencing used blood. The V and J genes are TRBV27 and TRBJ2-7; TRBD2 agrees at 11 bases. CDR3 nucleotides: TGTGCCAGCAGTTATAACCCACTAGCGGGAGACCATTACGAGCAGTACTTC. This translates into CASSYNPLAGDHYEQYF.